The clone carrying this TCR beta chain appeared once. Its antigen is undetermined. Germline lookup yields CDR1 SGDLS and CDR2 YYNGEE. Trimming took 0 bases from V and 2 from J, leaving 6 bases between them. The CDR3 contains 13 residues. The sample is drawn from a study of cytomegalovirus exposure and HLA in healthy donors. Study-wide results and limits: Reportedly, a later analysis found an Asian-associated ancestry cluster had fewer N-insertions than the approximately 700-donor mean. Reports described diagnosis of cytomegalovirus status by the classifier as highly specific and sensitive.

Everyone who donated was a healthy bone marrow donor. The PCR was carried out with 60 Vbeta primers and 13 Jbeta primers. Sequenced by immunoSEQ multiplex PCR; TCRdb stores in-frame clones only, minus some. Among some 130,000 clones listed, about four fifths were seen once. Sequencing input: PBMCs. The rearrangement uses TRBV9 and TRBJ2-7, with D perhaps TRBD2 (6 bases). This TCR was sampled from a woman in her thirties or forties in good health and CMV-seronegative. The CDR3 DNA reads as TGTGCCAGCAGCGTAGGCGGGACCTACGAGCAGTACTTC. Protein sequence: CASSVGGTYEQYF.